The T cell receptor (beta chain) under discussion was sequenced for a study of blood T cells in healthy people across ages. As regards this clonotype: The antigen is undetermined.

PCR was performed a second time for about 7 to 12 cycles using a sample-barcoded 5' primer and a J-beta primer mix. TCRdb independently ran MiXCR on the 5' RACE reads; one entry per CDR3 protein. The sample has around 1,500,000 distinct CDR3 sequences, 35% to 45% seen once; the top ten hold 7.9%. Study-level results: Age brought a roughly linear fall in TCR beta diversity measured per million T cells. In the absence of known donor CMV status, changes in expanded clonotypes were possibly confounded. Strong correlation existed between TCR beta diversity and naive T cell percentage.

The V end was cut by 2 bases, the J end by 0 bases, with 10 bases between. The CDR3 extends over 15 amino acids. The source material was blood. The clonotype comes from a woman aged 18-29 years in good health. The chain joins TRBV12-3 or TRBV12-4 to TRBJ2-5; D is unclear. The CDR3 DNA follows: TGTGCCAGCAGTTTAAGGGCAGCATACCAAGAGACCCAGTACTTC. Amino acids: CASSLRAAYQETQYF.